This T cell receptor (beta chain) stems from a study of T cell responses to AZD1222 COVID-19 vaccine (dated by TCRdb to the early 2020s). In terms of the full investigation: A total of about 230 trial participants underwent TCR sequencing, of whom about 210 received two doses of AZD1222 and some 25 received two doses of the MenACWY control vaccine. Trial participants were enrolled into age subgroups of 18-55, 56-69 and 70-plus years, which contained roughly 140, 27 and 60 TCR-sequenced participants, respectively. Study-wide findings and limitations: Most participants were white British and females outnumbered males, and the authors suggested that clonal diversity may have been underestimated. The vaccine-associated CD4 TCRs covered the entire spike protein, and the dominant responses fell in regions 160-218 and 743-854. Only five to seven AZD1222 recipients were SARS-CoV-2 seropositive at baseline, limiting conclusions about previously exposed vaccinees. Spike-specific TCR breadth and depth rose significantly after two AZD1222 doses compared with day 0 and with MenACWY recipients. The 56-69-year group was small, and its depth increase did not reach significance, likely because of low power. Because no day 14 peak-response samples were available, the repertoires could be characterized only after the peak T cell response. Epitopes outside the regions mutated in the B.1.351 and B.1.1.7 variants were reportedly recognized by nearly half of the unique spike-specific TCRs.

The CDR3 regions of human TCRbeta chains were subjected to immunosequencing. As for the original processing: TCRs in the repertoires were compared against a reference library of SARS-CoV-2-specific TCRs that had been generated with the MIRA antigen-specificity platform. Breadth meant the fraction of unique TCRs that were SARS-CoV-2-associated, whereas depth meant the fraction of total T cells that were SARS-CoV-2-associated. Using the MIRA data, each spike-specific TCR was mapped to the spike region that the TCR reacts to and placed in a CD4 or CD8 class. Log10-transformed breadth and depth values were compared by one-way ANOVA with Sidak's multiple comparisons tests. TCRdb took over this immuneACCESS table, retaining in-frame rearrangements with V and J assigned. Such tables are incomplete; in checked studies, under half of the missing clones stem from an unresolved V gene, and the remainder is unexplained. Clone size and the V and J calls come from that table; the DNA yielded D and trimming. Present in this sample are over 100,000 clones, approximately 85% of which were seen just once. The top ten constitute 10% to 15% of the sample.

A word on this clone: Its antigen is unknown. The sample holds no much larger clone one base away, and base qualities are not on file.

In the paper's terms, the time point label means: baseline before first vaccination. Taken with the paper, the label for treatment or condition translates to: meningococcal conjugate vaccine given as trial control. Vaccinee samples were obtained from the UK trials COV001 and COV002, which included a single-blind randomized controlled phase 2/3 trial of AZD1222 (ChAdOx1 nCoV-19) in healthy adults. For TCRbeta chain sequencing, PBMC samples from trial participants were taken at day 0 and at day 28 after the second dose. This TCR was sampled from an adult in good health. Sequencing used peripheral blood, obtained on day 0 of MenACWY control vaccination.

The CDR3 here reads CASSQGPQVGGYGYTF. The bases read TGCGCCAGCAGCCAAGGGCCCCAGGTAGGGGGCTATGGCTACACCTTC. The rearrangement combines TRBV4-1 with TRBJ1-2, with a tentative D gene TRBD1 over 6 matching bases. The cysteine opens and the phenylalanine closes a CDR3 of 16 amino acids. Only the CDR3 part of the read is kept: 48 bases, read in frame from the first base. V loses 1 base, J loses 4 bases, and the germline ends lie 16 bases apart. The germline V gene gives CDR1 as MGHRA and CDR2 as YSYEKL.